These 27 T cell receptor beta chains share one sample of origin, sequenced in a study of cytomegalovirus exposure and HLA in healthy donors. In the PCR, 60 Vbeta and 13 Jbeta primers were used. The protocol was immunoSEQ multiplex PCR, while the TCRdb copy is restricted to in-frame clones and leaves out a portion. The sample records fewer than 150,000 clones, approximately 75% being singletons. Sequencing was carried out using PBMCs. These receptors were taken from a man aged 50-60 years in good health and CMV-seropositive.

This clone was detected only once. J is TRBJ1-3 and V is TRBV2, with 10 bases identical to TRBD1. V lost 7 bases and J lost 4; bases outside the gene matches: 4. This CDR3 is built from 14 residues. Germline assignment: CDR1 SNHLY and CDR2 FYNNEI. DNA of the CDR3: TGTGCCAGCAAGGGGGACAGGGGAGGAAACACCATATATTTT. Protein product: CASKGDRGGNTIYF.

CDR3 amino acids: CAWSEARSTEAFF. DNA for the CDR3: TGTGCCTGGAGTGAGGCGAGGTCGACTGAAGCTTTCTTT. The V gene is TRBV30, the J gene TRBJ1-1; no clear D. Germline-derived CDR1 and CDR2 are GTSNPN and SVGIG (reference sequence). The CDR3 is 13 residues long. Trimming left V 1 base short and J 5 bases short, with 11 bases between.

The chain links TRBV28 to TRBJ1-2; no firm D call. CDR3 length equals 14 residues. CDR1 is MDHEN, CDR2 SYDVKM, per germline. The V gene lost 4 bases and the J gene lost 8 bases, with 17 bases spanning the gap. This chain's CDR3 is CASSSTNHNGGYTF. CDR3 DNA: TGTGCCAGCAGTTCGACGAATCATAACGGGGGCTACACCTTC.

The CDR3 coding sequence is TGTGCCAGCAGTTACATCGTGGGGAGTCGGTCACCCCTCCACTTT. Its translation is CASSYIVGSRSPLHF. The rearrangement uses TRBV6-6 and TRBJ1-6; D is uncertain. This CDR3 is 15 amino acids long. The germline V gene has CDR1 MNHNY and CDR2 SVGAGI (reference sequence). Deletions cut 2 bases from V and 10 bases from J, with 15 bases between.

The rearrangement joins TRBV7-9 to TRBJ1-1; D is uncertain. The CDR3 has 13 residues. Per the germline V gene, CDR1 is SEHNR and CDR2 is FQNEAQ (reference sequence). The V and J ends lost 1 base and 8 bases respectively, with 11 bases between them. CDR3 sequence (DNA): TGTGCCAGCAGCTTAGTGATCCTAGGCGAAGCTTTCTTT. Translated: CASSLVILGEAFF.

This chain joins TRBV18 and TRBJ2-1; 8 bases fit TRBD2. This CDR3 contains 17 residues. Germline V CDR1 and CDR2: KGHSH, LQKENI. The V gene end was trimmed by 4 bases and the J gene end by 7 bases; junction bases not matched to a gene: 15. This CDR3 is CASSLRSSAGASNEQFF. The CDR3 DNA is TGTGCCAGCTCACTGCGCTCTTCAGCGGGAGCCTCTAATGAGCAGTTCTTC.

V and J are TRBV27 and TRBJ2-2; 8 bases agree with TRBD1. This CDR3 is built from 15 residues. With 6 bases clipped from V and 6 bases from J, the junction kept 9 bases outside the gene matches. Germline CDR1 is MNHEY and CDR2 is SMNVEV (reference sequence). As DNA, the CDR3 is TGTGCCAGCAGGCAGGGGGCGAGTTTCCCCGGGGAGCTGTTTTTT. It specifies CASRQGASFPGELFF.

V gene TRBV7-6 combines with J gene TRBJ2-1, with D possibly matching TRBD1 (6 bases). V was trimmed by 1 base and J by 9 bases, leaving 10 bases between them. The CDR3 totals 13 residues. Germline V CDR1 and CDR2: SGHVS, FNYEAQ. CDR3 residues: CASSLGGRGEQFF. The CDR3 nucleotides read TGTGCCAGCAGCTTAGGGGGGCGCGGTGAGCAGTTCTTC.

CDR3 region: CASSESRGLNTEAFF. CDR3 sequence (DNA): TGCGCCAGCAGTGAGTCCAGGGGCCTGAACACTGAAGCTTTCTTT. The chain is built from TRBV10-1 and TRBJ1-1; D may be TRBD1 (6 bases). V lost 0 bases, J lost 0 bases, and 8 bases lay in between. Germline-derived CDR1 and CDR2 are WNHNN and SYGVQD (reference sequence). This CDR3 region has 15 residues.

The J gene is TRBJ1-2, the V gene TRBV27, with a weak D call TRBD1 (5 bases). Deletions cut 7 bases from V and 3 bases from J, with 15 bases between. The CDR3 is made up of 14 amino acids. CDR1 is MNHEY, CDR2 SMNVEV, per germline (reference sequence). Here the CDR3 reads CASKRGRLHYGYTF. The DNA of the CDR3 is TGTGCCAGCAAAAGGGGCAGACTCCACTATGGCTACACCTTC.

The chain combines TRBV27 with TRBJ2-7; 9 bases agree with TRBD1. The CDR3 is 15 amino acids. J lost 3 bases, V lost 6 bases, and 9 bases had no gene match. Germline CDR1 reads MNHEY; CDR2 reads SMNVEV (reference sequence). The chain's CDR3 is CASRLRTGAVYEQYF. CDR3 sequence (DNA): TGTGCCAGCAGACTCCGGACAGGGGCCGTCTACGAGCAGTACTTC.

The chain has TRBV30 and TRBJ1-5, with a weak D call TRBD1 (6 bases). Trimming left V 5 bases short and J 2 bases short, with 16 bases between. Germline CDR1 is GTSNPN and CDR2 is SVGIG (reference sequence). CDR3 length equals 15 residues. DNA of the CDR3: TGTGCCTGGCGGGGAGAGGGGGATGGCAATCAGCCCCAGCATTTT. It codes for CAWRGEGDGNQPQHF.

V gene TRBV7-2 combines with J gene TRBJ1-1; D is perhaps TRBD1 (5 bases). V was pared by 5 bases and J by 2 bases, with 12 bases between. There are 14 residues in the CDR3. Germline V gives CDR1 SGHTA, CDR2 FQGNSA. The CDR3: CASSRRGGNTEAFF. CDR3 DNA: TGTGCCAGCAGCCGGAGGGGCGGAAACACTGAAGCTTTCTTT. Full variable domain (rest looked up from reference TRBV7-2 and TRBJ1-1): GAGVSQSPSNKVTEKGKDVELRCDPISGHTALYWYRQSLGQGLEFLIYFQGNSAPDKSGLPSDRFSAERTGGSVSTLTIQRTQQEDSAVYLCASSRRGGNTEAFFGQGTRLTVV.

The chain carries TRBV7-2 and TRBJ1-1; 7 bases fit TRBD1. The CDR3 is 15 residues long. The junction had 7 bases not matched to a gene; V was cut back by 6 bases and J by 0 bases. CDR1 SGHTA and CDR2 FQGNSA come from the germline V gene. CDR3 nucleotides: TGTGCCAGCAGAGGGGGCGCGGGGATGAACACTGAAGCTTTCTTT. Protein product: CASRGGAGMNTEAFF.

The rearrangement joins TRBV28 to TRBJ2-3, with 7 bases aligning to TRBD1. J gave up 2 bases and V 4 bases, and 6 bases lay outside the gene matches. The CDR3 has 15 residues. The germline gives CDR1 MDHEN, CDR2 SYDVKM. CDR3 nucleotides: TGTGCCAGCAGTTCGACAGGGATTAACACAGATACGCAGTATTTT. This translates into CASSSTGINTDTQYF.

The rearrangement links TRBV6-1 to TRBJ1-2; tentative D call: TRBD1 (6 bases). This CDR3 comprises 13 residues. The V end was cut by 6 bases, the J end by 8 bases, with 16 bases between. Germline CDR1 reads MNHNS; CDR2 reads SASEGT. The CDR3 sequence: CASRHQGLGGYTF. In DNA form, the CDR3 reads TGTGCCAGCAGGCACCAGGGGTTGGGAGGCTACACCTTC.

This chain uses TRBV10-3 with TRBJ2-1; 14 positions agree with TRBD2. The CDR3 sequence is 17 residues long. Germline assignment: CDR1 ENHRY and CDR2 SYGVKD. Unmatched junction bases numbered 1, after V lost 3 bases and J lost 0 bases. DNA of the CDR3: TGTGCCATCAGTGAAGGGACTAGCGGGAGCTCCTACAATGAGCAGTTCTTC. Encoded protein: CAISEGTSGSSYNEQFF.

This chain connects TRBV6-6 to TRBJ2-1, with 9 positions matching TRBD2. The CDR3 totals 14 residues. V was clipped by 1 base and J by 8 bases; unmatched bases: 3. CDR1 is MNHNY, CDR2 SVGAGI, per germline (reference sequence). As DNA, the CDR3 is TGTGCCAGCAGTTACTGGCGGGAGGGCTATGAGCAGTTCTTC. Amino acids: CASSYWREGYEQFF.

The chain couples TRBV19 to TRBJ1-1; D remains unclear. V gave up 5 bases and J gave up 4 bases, with 14 bases separating them. Germline-derived CDR1 and CDR2 are LNHDA and SQIVND (reference sequence). The length of the CDR3 is 14 residues. CDR3 sequence reads: CASSFRHPPTEAFF. The CDR3 DNA sequence: TGTGCCAGTAGTTTTCGACATCCCCCCACTGAAGCTTTCTTT.

This sequence joins TRBV30 and TRBJ1-6; D unresolved. Germline loops: CDR1 GTSNPN, CDR2 SVGIG (reference sequence). Trimming removed 2 bases from V and 2 bases from J, with 13 bases in between. The CDR3 consists of 16 residues. CDR3 loop: CAWSLGPSTYNSPLHF. Written as DNA, the CDR3 is TGTGCCTGGAGTCTTGGGCCAAGTACCTATAATTCACCCCTCCACTTT.

The chain is built from TRBV27 and TRBJ2-3; the D gene is possibly TRBD1 (6 bases). The V gene's germline CDR1 is MNHEY and CDR2 SMNVEV (reference sequence). The CDR3 spans 14 residues. V lost 8 bases and J 2 bases, leaving 14 bases between the germline ends. The CDR3 region is CASARGTPTDTQYF. Written as DNA, the CDR3 is TGTGCCAGCGCTAGGGGGACCCCCACAGATACGCAGTATTTT.

The V gene is TRBV6-1, the J gene TRBJ1-1, with 7 bases fitting TRBD1. From germline, CDR1 is MNHNS and CDR2 SASEGT. With V trimmed by 7 bases and J by 11 bases, 13 bases remained unmatched. The CDR3 loop spans 13 amino acids. CDR3: CASNFRQGNYAFF. In DNA form, the CDR3 reads TGTGCCAGCAATTTTAGACAGGGAAACTACGCTTTCTTT.

CDR3 coding DNA: TGTGCCATCAGCGGGGGGGCGGGGGAGCAGTACTTC. This codes for CAISGGAGEQYF. V and J are TRBV10-3 and TRBJ2-7, with 8 bases lining up with TRBD2. The CDR3 consists of 12 residues. CDR1 and CDR2 (germline): ENHRY, SYGVKD. Germline trimming cut 6 bases from V and 7 bases from J; bases unmatched to any gene: 5.

The chain uses TRBV11-2 and TRBJ2-3; 9 nucleotides match TRBD2. The germline V gene encodes CDR1 SGHAT and CDR2 FQNNGV. This CDR3 spans 16 amino acids. With V trimmed by 5 bases and J by 5 bases, 11 bases remained unmatched. This CDR3 is CASSPGGGRARDTQYF. The CDR3 DNA reads as TGTGCCAGCAGCCCTGGGGGCGGGAGGGCCAGAGATACGCAGTATTTT.

The V call is TRBV9, the J call TRBJ2-3; D call uncertain. CDR3 length: 12 residues. The germline V gene has CDR1 SGDLS and CDR2 YYNGEE. The V gene lost 3 bases and the J gene lost 4 bases, with 6 bases spanning the gap. The CDR3 is CASSGQADTQYF. The CDR3 DNA sequence: TGTGCCAGCAGCGGCCAGGCAGATACGCAGTATTTT.

This clone turned up a few times. The V call is TRBV6-1, the J call TRBJ2-1; TRBD1 matches at 8 bases. The V gene end was trimmed by 6 bases and the J gene end by 2 bases; junction bases not matched to a gene: 0. This CDR3 comprises 13 residues. The germline V gene encodes CDR1 MNHNS and CDR2 SASEGT. Here the CDR3 reads CASRQGAYNEQFF. The CDR3 nucleotides are TGTGCCAGCAGACAGGGGGCCTACAATGAGCAGTTCTTC.

This clone appeared a few times. V usage is TRBV7-2 and J usage is TRBJ1-2; D unclear. From germline, CDR1 is SGHTA and CDR2 FQGNSA. V lost 8 bases and J 8 bases, leaving 27 bases between the germline ends. This CDR3 is 16 amino acids long. The CDR3 coding sequence is TGTGCCAGCGCCCGGGGAGGCCGTAGCGGATCGGGCGGCTACACCTTC. As protein: CASARGGRSGSGGYTF.